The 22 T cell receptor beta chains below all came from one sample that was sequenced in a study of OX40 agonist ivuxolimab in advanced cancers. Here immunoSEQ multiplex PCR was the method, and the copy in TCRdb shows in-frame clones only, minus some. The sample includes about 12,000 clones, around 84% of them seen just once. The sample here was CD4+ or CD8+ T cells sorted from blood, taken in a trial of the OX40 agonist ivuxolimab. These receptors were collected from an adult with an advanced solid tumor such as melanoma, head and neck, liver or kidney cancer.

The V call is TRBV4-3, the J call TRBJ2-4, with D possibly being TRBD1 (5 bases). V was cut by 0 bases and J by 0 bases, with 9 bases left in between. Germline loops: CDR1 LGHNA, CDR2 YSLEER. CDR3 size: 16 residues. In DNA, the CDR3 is TGCGCCAGCAGCCAAGACAGGGATATAGCCAAAAACATTCAGTACTTC. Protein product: CASSQDRDIAKNIQYF.

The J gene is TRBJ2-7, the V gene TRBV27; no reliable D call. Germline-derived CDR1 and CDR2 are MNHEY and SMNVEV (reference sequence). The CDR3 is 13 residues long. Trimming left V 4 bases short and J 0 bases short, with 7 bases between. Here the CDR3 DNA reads TGTGCCAGCAGTTATCAGGCCTCCTACGAGCAGTACTTC. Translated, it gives CASSYQASYEQYF.

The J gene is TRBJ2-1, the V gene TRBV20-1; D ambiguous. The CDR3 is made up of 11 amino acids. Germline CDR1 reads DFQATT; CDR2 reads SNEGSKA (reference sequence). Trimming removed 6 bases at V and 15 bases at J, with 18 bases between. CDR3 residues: CSATPPSRPFF. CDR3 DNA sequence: TGCAGTGCCACGCCCCCTAGTCGTCCGTTCTTC.

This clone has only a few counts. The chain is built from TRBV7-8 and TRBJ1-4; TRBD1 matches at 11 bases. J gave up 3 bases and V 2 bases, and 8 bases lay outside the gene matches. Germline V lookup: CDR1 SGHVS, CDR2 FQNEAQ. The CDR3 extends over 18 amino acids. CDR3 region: CASSLFGGGQGANEKLFF. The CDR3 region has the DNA TGTGCCAGCAGCTTATTCGGTGGGGGACAGGGGGCTAATGAAAAACTGTTTTTT.

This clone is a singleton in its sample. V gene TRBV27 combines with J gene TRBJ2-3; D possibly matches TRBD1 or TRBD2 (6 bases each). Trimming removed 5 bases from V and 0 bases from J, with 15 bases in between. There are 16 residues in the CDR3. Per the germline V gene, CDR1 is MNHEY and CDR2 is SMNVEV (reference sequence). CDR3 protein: CASSRGTSPSTDTQYF. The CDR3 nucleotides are TGTGCCAGCAGTCGCGGGACATCACCTAGCACAGATACGCAGTATTTT.

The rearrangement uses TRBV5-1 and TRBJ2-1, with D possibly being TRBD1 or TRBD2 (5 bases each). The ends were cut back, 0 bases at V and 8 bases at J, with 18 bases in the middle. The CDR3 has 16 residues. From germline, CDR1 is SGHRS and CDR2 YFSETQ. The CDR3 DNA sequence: TGCGCCAGCAGCTTGGTTGGGTCCCCCCTGGGGGATGAGCAGTTCTTC. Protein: CASSLVGSPLGDEQFF.

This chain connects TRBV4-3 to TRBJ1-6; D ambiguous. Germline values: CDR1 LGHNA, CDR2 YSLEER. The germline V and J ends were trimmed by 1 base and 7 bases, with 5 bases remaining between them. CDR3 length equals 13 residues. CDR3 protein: CASSQVQNSPLHF. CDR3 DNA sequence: TGCGCCAGCAGCCAAGTTCAGAATTCACCCCTCCACTTT.

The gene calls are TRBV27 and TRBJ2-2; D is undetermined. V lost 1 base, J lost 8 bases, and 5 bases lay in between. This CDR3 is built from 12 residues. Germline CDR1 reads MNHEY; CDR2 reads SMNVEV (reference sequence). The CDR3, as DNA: TGTGCCAGCAGTTTATGGAAGGGGGAGCTGTTTTTT. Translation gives CASSLWKGELFF.

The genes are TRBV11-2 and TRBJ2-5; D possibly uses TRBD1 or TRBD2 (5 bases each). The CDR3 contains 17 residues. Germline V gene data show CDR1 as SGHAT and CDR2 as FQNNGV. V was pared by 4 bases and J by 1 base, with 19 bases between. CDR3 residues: CASSWGRLHGFQETQYF. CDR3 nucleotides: TGTGCCAGCAGCTGGGGGAGACTCCACGGGTTCCAAGAGACCCAGTACTTC.

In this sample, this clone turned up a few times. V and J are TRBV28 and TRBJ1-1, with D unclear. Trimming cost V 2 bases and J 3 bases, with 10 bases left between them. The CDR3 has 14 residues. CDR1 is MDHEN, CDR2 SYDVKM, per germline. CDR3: CASSLGEGYTEAFF. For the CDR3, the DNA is TGTGCCAGCAGTTTAGGGGAGGGATACACTGAAGCTTTCTTT.

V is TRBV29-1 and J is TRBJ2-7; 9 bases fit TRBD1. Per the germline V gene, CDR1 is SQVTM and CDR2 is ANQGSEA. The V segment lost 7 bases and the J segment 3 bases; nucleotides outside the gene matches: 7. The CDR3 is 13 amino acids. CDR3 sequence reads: CSAGQGQDYEQYF. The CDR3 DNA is TGCAGCGCAGGACAGGGGCAAGACTACGAGCAGTACTTC.

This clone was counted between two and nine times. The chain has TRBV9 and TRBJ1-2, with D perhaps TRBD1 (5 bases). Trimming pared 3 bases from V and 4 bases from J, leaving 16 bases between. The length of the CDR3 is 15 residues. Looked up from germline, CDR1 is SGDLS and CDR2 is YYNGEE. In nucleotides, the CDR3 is TGTGCCAGCAGCGCGACAGCGCCAACGGGCTATGGCTACACCTTC. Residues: CASSATAPTGYGYTF.

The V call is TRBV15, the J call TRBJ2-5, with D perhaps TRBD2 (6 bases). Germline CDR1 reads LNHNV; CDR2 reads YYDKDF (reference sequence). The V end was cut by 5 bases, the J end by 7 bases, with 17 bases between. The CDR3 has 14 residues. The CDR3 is CATSVRDFEATQYF. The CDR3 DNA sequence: TGTGCCACCAGCGTCCGGGACTTTGAGGCGACCCAGTACTTC.

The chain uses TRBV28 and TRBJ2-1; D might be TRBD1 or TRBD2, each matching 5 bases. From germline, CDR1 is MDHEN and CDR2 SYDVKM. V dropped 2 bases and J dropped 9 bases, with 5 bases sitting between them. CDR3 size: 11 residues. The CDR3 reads CASSLGGEQFF. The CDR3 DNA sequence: TGTGCCAGCAGTTTAGGGGGTGAGCAGTTCTTC.

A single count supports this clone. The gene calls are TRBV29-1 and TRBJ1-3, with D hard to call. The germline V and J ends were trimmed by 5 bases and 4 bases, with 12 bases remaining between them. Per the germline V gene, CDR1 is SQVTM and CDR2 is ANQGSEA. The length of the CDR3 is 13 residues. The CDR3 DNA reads TGCAGCGTTTCACTGGTGGGGGGAAACACCATATATTTT. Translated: CSVSLVGGNTIYF.

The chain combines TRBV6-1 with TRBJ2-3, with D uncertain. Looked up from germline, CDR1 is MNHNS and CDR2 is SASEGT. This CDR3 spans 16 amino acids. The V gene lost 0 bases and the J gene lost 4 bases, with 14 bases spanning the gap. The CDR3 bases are TGTGCCAGCAGTGAAGCCCAGCCCCCCCGCGCAGATACGCAGTATTTT. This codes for CASSEAQPPRADTQYF.

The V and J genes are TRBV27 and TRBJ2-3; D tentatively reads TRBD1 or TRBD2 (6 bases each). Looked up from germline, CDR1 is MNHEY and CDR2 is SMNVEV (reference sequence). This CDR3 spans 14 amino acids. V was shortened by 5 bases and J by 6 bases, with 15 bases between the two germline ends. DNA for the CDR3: TGTGCCAGCAGTGTCTTGGGGGGCGCGGATACGCAGTATTTT. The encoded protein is CASSVLGGADTQYF.

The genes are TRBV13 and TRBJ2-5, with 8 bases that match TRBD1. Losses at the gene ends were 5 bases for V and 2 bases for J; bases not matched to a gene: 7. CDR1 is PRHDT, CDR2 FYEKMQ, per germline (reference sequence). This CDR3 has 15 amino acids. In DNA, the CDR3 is TGTGCCAGCAGCGGACGGACAGGGTGGCAAGAGACCCAGTACTTC. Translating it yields CASSGRTGWQETQYF.

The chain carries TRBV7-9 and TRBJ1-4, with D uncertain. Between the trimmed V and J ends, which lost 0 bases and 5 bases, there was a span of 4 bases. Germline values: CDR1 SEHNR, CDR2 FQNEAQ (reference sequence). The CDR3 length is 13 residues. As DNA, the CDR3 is TGTGCCAGCAGCTTAGCGACGAATGAAAAACTGTTTTTT. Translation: CASSLATNEKLFF.

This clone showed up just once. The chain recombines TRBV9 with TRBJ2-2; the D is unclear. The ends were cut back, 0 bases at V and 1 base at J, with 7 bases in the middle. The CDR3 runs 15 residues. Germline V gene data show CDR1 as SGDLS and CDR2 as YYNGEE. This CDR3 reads CASSVVSGNTGELFF. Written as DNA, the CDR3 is TGTGCCAGCAGCGTAGTGTCGGGGAACACCGGGGAGCTGTTTTTT.

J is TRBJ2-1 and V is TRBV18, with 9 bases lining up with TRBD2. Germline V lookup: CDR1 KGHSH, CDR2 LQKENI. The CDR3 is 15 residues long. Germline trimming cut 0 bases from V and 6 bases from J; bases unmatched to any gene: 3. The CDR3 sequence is CASSPPGLAGNEQFF. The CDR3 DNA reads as TGTGCCAGCTCACCACCGGGACTAGCTGGCAATGAGCAGTTCTTC.

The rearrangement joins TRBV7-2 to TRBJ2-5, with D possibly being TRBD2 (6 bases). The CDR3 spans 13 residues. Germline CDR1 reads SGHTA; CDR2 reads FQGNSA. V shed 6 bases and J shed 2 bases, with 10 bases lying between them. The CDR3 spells CASRAGTQETQYF. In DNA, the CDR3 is TGTGCCAGCAGGGCCGGGACTCAAGAGACCCAGTACTTC.